This T cell receptor (beta chain) appears in the sequencing data of a study of radiotherapy plus CTLA-4 blockade in lung cancer. On the study more broadly: Among all patients, roughly 17% showed objective responses, while roughly 30% had disease control. Points from the study as a whole: Blood saw expansion of tumor-derived TCR clones after radiotherapy plus ipilimumab.

Points on this clone: What it binds is unknown.

CDR1 SGHTA and CDR2 FQGNSA come from the germline V gene. Trimming cost V 2 bases and J 5 bases; bases outside gene matches: 3. This CDR3 has 14 residues. Data came from immunoSEQ multiplex PCR; TCRdb stores just in-frame clones and leaves some out. The table records 12,000 to 15,000 clones, roughly 70% of them present only once. The sample was peripheral blood, taken from a patient treated with radiotherapy plus ipilimumab. The chain has TRBV7-2 and TRBJ2-5, with 9 bases aligning to TRBD2. This TCR came from a human donor with non-small cell lung cancer whose response to radiotherapy plus ipilimumab could not be evaluated. The CDR3 nucleotides are TGTGCCAGCAGCTTAATGGCGGGGGGGGAGACCCAGTACTTC. It encodes CASSLMAGGETQYF.